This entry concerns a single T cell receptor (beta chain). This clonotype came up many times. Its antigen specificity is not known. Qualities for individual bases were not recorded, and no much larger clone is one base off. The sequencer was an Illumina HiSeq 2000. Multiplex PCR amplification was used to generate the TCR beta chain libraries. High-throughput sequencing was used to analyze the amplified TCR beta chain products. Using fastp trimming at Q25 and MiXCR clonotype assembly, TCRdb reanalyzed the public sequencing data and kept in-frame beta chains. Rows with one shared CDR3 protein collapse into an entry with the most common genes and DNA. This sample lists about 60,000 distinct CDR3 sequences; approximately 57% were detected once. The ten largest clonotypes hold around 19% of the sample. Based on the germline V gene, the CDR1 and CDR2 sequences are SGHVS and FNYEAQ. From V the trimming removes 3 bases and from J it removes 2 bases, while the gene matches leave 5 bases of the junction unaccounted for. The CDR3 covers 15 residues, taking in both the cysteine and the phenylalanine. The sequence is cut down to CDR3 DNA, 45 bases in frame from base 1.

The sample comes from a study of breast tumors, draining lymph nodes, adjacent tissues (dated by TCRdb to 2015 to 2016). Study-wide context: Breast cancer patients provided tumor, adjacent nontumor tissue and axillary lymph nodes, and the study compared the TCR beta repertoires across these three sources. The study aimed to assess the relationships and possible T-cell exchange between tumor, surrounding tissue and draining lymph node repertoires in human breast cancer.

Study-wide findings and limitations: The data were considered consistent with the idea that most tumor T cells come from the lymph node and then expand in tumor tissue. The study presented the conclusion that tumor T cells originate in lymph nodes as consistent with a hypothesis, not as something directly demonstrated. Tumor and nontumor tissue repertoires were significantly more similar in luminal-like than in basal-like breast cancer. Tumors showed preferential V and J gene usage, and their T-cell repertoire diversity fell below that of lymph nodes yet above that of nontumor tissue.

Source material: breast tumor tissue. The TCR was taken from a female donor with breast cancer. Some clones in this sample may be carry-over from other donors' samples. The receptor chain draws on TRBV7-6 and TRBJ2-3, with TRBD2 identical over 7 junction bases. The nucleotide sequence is TGTGCCAGCAGCTTGAGCGGGAAACACACAGATACGCAGTATTTT. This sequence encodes CASSLSGKHTDTQYF.